Shown below are 3 T cell receptor beta chains from a single sample sequenced in a study of blood T cells in healthy people across ages. The use of a sample-barcoded 5' primer and a J-beta primer mix characterized a second PCR of roughly 7 to 11 cycles. One entry per CDR3 protein results from TCRdb running MiXCR on the 5' RACE reads. This repertoire shows about 720,000 distinct CDR3 sequences, about 20% found once; its top ten account for about 22%. The source material was blood. Receptors were obtained from a man aged 70-80 years in good health.

This chain links TRBV12-3 or TRBV12-4 with TRBJ2-2; the D call may be TRBD1 or TRBD2 (5 bases each). The CDR3 runs 14 residues. Trimming cost V 5 bases and J 4 bases, with 11 bases left between them. The CDR3 is CASSPLGGTGELFF. CDR3 coding DNA: TGTGCCAGCAGTCCCCTTGGGGGCACCGGGGAGCTGTTTTTT.

The rearrangement joins TRBV27 to TRBJ2-6, with D unclear. The CDR3 covers 17 residues. Germline values: CDR1 MNHEY, CDR2 SMNVEV (reference sequence). V shed 0 bases and J shed 0 bases, with 9 bases lying between them. The CDR3 coding sequence is TGTGCCAGCAGTTTATCTCCTACAACCTCTGGGGCCAACGTCCTGACTTTC. It translates to CASSLSPTTSGANVLTF.

This clonotype was recorded a few times. This rearrangement joins TRBV3-1 to TRBJ2-3; TRBD2 might be the D (5 bases). This CDR3 is 14 amino acids long. Germline V gene lookup returns CDR1 LGHDT and CDR2 YNNKEL (reference sequence). Trimming cost V 4 bases and J 5 bases, with 13 bases left between them. The CDR3 bases are TGTGCCAGCAGCCCCAATGGCCGGGGAGATACGCAGTATTTT. Its translation is CASSPNGRGDTQYF.